This TCR delta chain is drawn from a study of gamma-delta chains in newborns, infants, children. The CDR3 has 16 residues. Germline assignment: CDR1 TVYSNPD and CDR2 GDNSRS (reference sequence). About this clone: TCRdb assigns this DNA the protein of a much larger clone, which departs from its translation at residue 12; this likely reflects a read error, and the protein shown comes from translating the DNA.

TCRdb reprocessed the reads through CATT. The table includes some 3,000 delta-chain clones, under 1.5% detected once. Sequencing used blood. The receptor was derived from a child who was a newborn, infant or young child, either healthy, febrile or measles-vaccinated (not recorded which). The chain recombines TRDV3 with TRDJ2, with 8 bases lining up with TRDD3. The CDR3 sequence: CAFKEYYWGLTVQLFF. The CDR3 region has the DNA TGTGCCTTTAAGGAATATTACTGGGGGCTGACAGTACAACTCTTCTTT.